The 27 T cell receptor beta chains reported below all come from one sample, sequenced in a study of prognosis after radiotherapy for stage I lung cancer (dated by TCRdb to about 2021). Sequencer: Illumina HiSeq 3000. Two rounds of multiplex PCR on genomic DNA were used to amplify the TCR beta CDR3 region. In the first round of PCR, primers specific to each TRBV and TRBJ gene were used, and the primer sequences are filed in Chinese patent CN105087789A. TCRdb reran the public reads through fastp at Q25 and MiXCR, keeping productive beta chains. Duplicate CDR3 protein sequences are folded into a single record with the most common DNA and genes. The sample has some 28,000 distinct CDR3 sequences on record, around 31% of them singletons. The top ten clones comprise around an eighth of the sample. The source material was PBMCs, sampled before or after stereotactic body radiation therapy (not recorded which). Receptor source: a donor aged 50 or older with non-small cell lung cancer.

This clonotype occurred many times. The V and J genes are TRBV14 and TRBJ2-3; D is ambiguous. Germline values: CDR1 SGHDN, CDR2 FVKESK. This CDR3 is built from 15 residues. Trimming left V 3 bases short and J 2 bases short, with 12 bases between. The CDR3 reads CASSHSVRLTDTQYF. CDR3 DNA sequence: TGTGCCAGCAGCCACTCAGTCCGACTCACAGATACGCAGTATTTT.

As for this clonotype: A much more abundant neighbour one base away suggests this may be a read error. The chain recombines TRBV2 with TRBJ1-1; D might be TRBD1 (5 bases). The CDR3 runs to 16 residues. With 3 bases removed from V and 6 bases from J, the gap between germline ends came to 20 bases. Germline V CDR1 and CDR2: SNHLY, FYNNEI. CDR3 sequence: CASSDPGLGSVSEAFF. In nucleotides, the CDR3 is TGTGCCAGCAGTGACCCGGGACTTGGATCTGTCTCTGAAGCTTTCTTT.

This clonotype was seen repeatedly, ten times or more. The chain carries TRBV4-1 and TRBJ1-6; tentatively, D is TRBD1 (5 bases). From germline, CDR1 is MGHRA and CDR2 YSYEKL. The CDR3 spans 17 residues. Trimming took 2 bases from V and 7 from J, leaving 18 bases between them. The CDR3 DNA reads as TGCGCCAGCAGCCAATCTGGGCCAGGGTTTGCGAATTCACCCCTCCACTTT. This encodes CASSQSGPGFANSPLHF.

Regarding this clonotype: A read error likely explains this, since a far larger clone differs by one base. The chain has TRBV9 and TRBJ2-7, with a weak D call TRBD1 (6 bases). V was shortened by 2 bases and J by 0 bases, with 12 bases between the two germline ends. Germline CDR1 SGDLS, CDR2 YYNGEE. CDR3 size: 15 residues. CDR3 nucleotides: TGTGCCAGCAGCGTCCGACAGGTTAGCTCCTACGAGCAGTACTTC. This sequence encodes CASSVRQVSSYEQYF.

As for this clonotype: It differs at one base from a far larger clone, so likely a read error. Without the conserved terminal phenylalanine or tryptophan, this CDR3 likely stems from a read error. The chain has TRBV7-3 and TRBJ2-7; 9 bases are shared with TRBD1. The CDR3 contains 14 residues. From germline, CDR1 is SGHTA and CDR2 FQGTGA. As DNA, the CDR3 is TGTGCTAGCAGCCAGGGACAGGGAGCCTACGAGCAGTACATC. Translated, it gives CASSQGQGAYEQYI.

In regard to this clonotype: This may be a read error, as it is one base from a much larger clone. The chain has TRBV3-1 and TRBJ1-1; no firm D call. CDR1 is LGHDT, CDR2 YNNKEL, per germline (reference sequence). This CDR3 spans 12 amino acids. The V gene lost 9 bases and the J gene lost 4 bases, with 12 bases spanning the gap. In DNA form, the CDR3 reads TGTGCCAGAAGCTTATCGAGCACTGAAGCTTTCTTT. Its protein product is CARSLSSTEAFF.

This clonotype appeared many times. The chain uses TRBV28 and TRBJ1-3, with TRBD1 identical over 10 bases. Trimming removed 6 bases from V and 9 bases from J; junction bases left unmatched: 8. Germline V gene lookup returns CDR1 MDHEN and CDR2 SYDVKM. The CDR3 runs to 14 residues. The CDR3 sequence: CASRGGQGEGTIYF. The CDR3 bases are TGTGCCAGCAGGGGCGGACAGGGGGAAGGCACCATATATTTT. The full variable domain, completed using reference TRBV28 and TRBJ1-3, is DVKVTQSSRYLVKRTGEKVFLECVQDMDHENMFWYRQDPGLGLRLIYFSYDVKMKEKGDIPEGYSVSREKKERFSLILESASTNQTSMYLCASRGGQGEGTIYFGEGSWLTVV.

Worth noting for this clonotype: A much larger clone is a single base away; this may be a read error. The chain employs TRBV30 and TRBJ1-6; a weak D match, TRBD1 (5 bases). V was cut by 5 bases and J by 5 bases, with 16 bases left in between. This CDR3 spans 15 amino acids. CDR1 is GTSNPN and CDR2 is SVGIG in the germline V gene (reference sequence). CDR3 DNA: TGTGCCTGGGGTCAAGGGGCCTCAAATAATTCACCCCTCCACTTT. Amino acids: CAWGQGASNNSPLHF.

This clonotype has at least ten counts. The V call is TRBV7-9, the J call TRBJ1-3, with D uncertain. Germline V CDR1 and CDR2: SEHNR, FQNEAQ (reference sequence). CDR3 length: 17 residues. V was clipped by 0 bases and J by 0 bases, with 12 bases between them. CDR3 coding DNA: TGTGCCAGCAGCTTAGCTTGGGCTTTGTCCTCTGGAAACACCATATATTTT. This encodes CASSLAWALSSGNTIYF.

This clonotype was found many times. The rearrangement joins TRBV5-1 to TRBJ2-5; D unclear. V lost 4 bases and J lost 5, with 12 bases in between. CDR3 length: 13 amino acids. Germline V gene sequence: CDR1 SGHRS, CDR2 YFSETQ. CDR3 in amino acids: CASSASFGETQYF. CDR3 in DNA: TGCGCCAGCAGCGCCTCGTTCGGGGAGACCCAGTACTTC.

This CDR3 is CASTRRAGVGSGELFF. CDR3 DNA sequence: TGTGCCAGCACCCGAAGGGCGGGAGTTGGTTCCGGGGAGCTGTTTTTT. The J gene is TRBJ2-2, the V gene TRBV6-1; 7 bases map to TRBD2. CDR3 size: 16 residues. Trimming removed 7 bases from V and 6 bases from J; junction bases left unmatched: 14. Germline V lookup: CDR1 MNHNS, CDR2 SASEGT.

As regards this clonotype: This may come from a read error, since a much larger clone is one base off. V gene TRBV19 combines with J gene TRBJ1-2; D gene unclear. CDR1 LNHDA and CDR2 SQIVND come from the germline V gene (reference sequence). The CDR3 is 15 residues long. DNA of the CDR3: TGTACCAGTAGTATTTTGGGCCTCTATGTGGAAGGCTACACCTTC. Protein sequence: CTSSILGLYVEGYTF.

This rearrangement joins TRBV19 to TRBJ2-7; D gene uncertain. The V and J ends lost 11 bases and 5 bases respectively, with 25 bases between them. The length of the CDR3 is 15 residues. Germline V gene data show CDR1 as LNHDA and CDR2 as SQIVND (reference sequence). The CDR3 loop is CASSRDLNSRNEQYF. CDR3 nucleotide sequence: TGTGCCTCCAGTCGCGACTTGAATTCTCGAAACGAGCAGTACTTC. The variable domain in full, completed from reference TRBV19 and TRBJ2-7, reads DGGITQSPKYLFRKEGQNVTLSCEQNLNHDAMYWYRQDPGQGLRLIYYSQIVNDFQKGDIAEGYSVSREKKESFPLTVTSAQKNPTAFYLCASSRDLNSRNEQYFGPGTRLTVT.

This clonotype has ten or more counts. The chain uses TRBV6-5 and TRBJ2-3, with 9 nucleotides matching TRBD2. Losses at the gene ends were 2 bases for V and 6 bases for J; bases not matched to a gene: 9. The CDR3 covers 16 residues. Germline lookup yields CDR1 MNHEY and CDR2 SVGAGI. The CDR3 reads CASSYGGGGASDTQYF. CDR3 sequence (DNA): TGTGCCAGCAGTTACGGTGGCGGGGGGGCTTCCGATACGCAGTATTTT.

The sample holds many counts of this clonotype. V gene TRBV4-1 combines with J gene TRBJ2-7; D perhaps matches TRBD2 (5 bases). This CDR3 has 17 residues. The V end lost 4 bases, the J end lost 3 bases, and 22 bases lay between the germline ends. Looked up from germline, CDR1 is MGHRA and CDR2 is YSYEKL. CDR3 residues: CASSLALLTNTNYEQYF. As DNA, the CDR3 is TGCGCCAGCAGCCTCGCCTTACTGACTAACACAAACTACGAGCAGTACTTC.

The DNA for the CDR3 is TGTGCCAGCAGCCAAGATGAGGGGGAAACTAATGAAAAACTGTTTTTT. Residues: CASSQDEGETNEKLFF. The chain carries TRBV14 and TRBJ1-4; D might be TRBD1 (6 bases). CDR3 length: 16 amino acids. Trimming left V 0 bases short and J 1 base short, with 9 bases between. Germline CDR1 and CDR2: SGHDN and FVKESK.

Regarding this clonotype: The junction departs from the called germline gene at one end, perhaps through a read error. The CDR3 protein is CSANGAPSSYEQHF. DNA for the CDR3: TGCAGTGCTAATGGGGCCCCAAGTTCCTACGAGCAGCACTTC. The gene calls are TRBV20-1 and TRBJ2-7, with a tentative D call TRBD1 (5 bases). This CDR3 contains 14 residues. From germline, CDR1 is DFQATT and CDR2 SNEGSKA (reference sequence).

By sample fraction, this clonotype is medium-sized. The chain recombines TRBV6-1 with TRBJ2-7; D is undetermined. Germline-derived CDR1 and CDR2 are MNHNS and SASEGT. This CDR3 contains 13 residues. The V gene lost 3 bases and the J gene lost 2 bases, with 8 bases spanning the gap. CDR3 in amino acids: CASSDRMAYEQYF. Written as DNA, the CDR3 is TGTGCCAGCAGTGATAGGATGGCCTACGAGCAGTACTTC.

This clonotype is classed as medium-sized (0.01 to 0.1%). The CDR3 bases are TGTGCCAGCACTGGTGCGGGGGGGCTCGTAGATACGCAGTATTTT. Protein product: CASTGAGGLVDTQYF. V is TRBV6-1 and J is TRBJ2-3; 9 nucleotides align to TRBD2. Germline trimming cut 7 bases from V and 5 bases from J; bases unmatched to any gene: 10. The CDR3 extends over 15 amino acids. Germline V lookup: CDR1 MNHNS, CDR2 SASEGT.

The CDR3 sequence: CASSLNRANTGELFF. CDR3 coding DNA: TGTGCCAGCAGTCTGAACAGGGCGAACACCGGGGAGCTGTTTTTT. The chain employs TRBV28 and TRBJ2-2, with D perhaps TRBD1 (6 bases). The ends were cut back, 5 bases at V and 0 bases at J, with 10 bases in the middle. The germline CDR1 and CDR2 sequences are MDHEN and SYDVKM. The CDR3 consists of 15 residues.

This clonotype was observed at least ten times. The CDR3 sequence: CASSPRHTDTQYF. The CDR3, as DNA: TGTGCCAGTAGTCCCAGGCACACAGATACGCAGTATTTT. The chain links TRBV19 to TRBJ2-3, with unresolved D. With 5 bases removed from V and 2 bases from J, the gap between germline ends came to 8 bases. The CDR3 length is 13 residues. CDR1 is LNHDA and CDR2 is SQIVND in the germline V gene (reference sequence). Filled out from reference TRBV19 and TRBJ2-3, the complete variable domain reads DGGITQSPKYLFRKEGQNVTLSCEQNLNHDAMYWYRQDPGQGLRLIYYSQIVNDFQKGDIAEGYSVSREKKESFPLTVTSAQKNPTAFYLCASSPRHTDTQYFGPGTRLTVL.

The rearrangement links TRBV27 to TRBJ2-5; D may correspond to TRBD1 or TRBD2 (6 bases each). The germline V gene encodes CDR1 MNHEY and CDR2 SMNVEV (reference sequence). V lost 4 bases, J lost 0 bases, and 18 bases lay in between. CDR3 length: 17 amino acids. The DNA of the CDR3 is TGTGCCAGCAGTTCGACTAGAGGGGGGCGGTACCAAGAGACCCAGTACTTC. Translation: CASSSTRGGRYQETQYF.

This clonotype was counted ten times or more. This chain connects TRBV2 to TRBJ1-1; D gene uncertain. Between the trimmed V and J ends, which lost 1 base and 7 bases, there was a span of 10 bases. Per germline, CDR1 SNHLY and CDR2 FYNNEI. The CDR3 runs 13 residues. CDR3 sequence: CASSEGPWFEAFF. The CDR3 region has the DNA TGTGCCAGCAGTGAAGGCCCCTGGTTTGAAGCTTTCTTT. The full variable domain, its missing parts supplied by reference TRBV2 and TRBJ1-1, is EPEVTQTPSHQVTQMGQEVILRCVPISNHLYFYWYRQILGQKVEFLVSFYNNEISEKSEIFDDQFSVERPDGSNFTLKIRSTKLEDSAMYFCASSEGPWFEAFFGQGTRLTVV.

The V call is TRBV5-1, the J call TRBJ2-5; no reliable D call. Germline CDR1 SGHRS, CDR2 YFSETQ. This CDR3 is built from 13 residues. The V and J ends lost 10 bases and 4 bases respectively, with 17 bases between them. As DNA, the CDR3 is TGCGCCGTCAGCTTGGCGGTTGTAGAGACCCAGTACTTC. Amino acid sequence: CAVSLAVVETQYF.

This clonotype was seen ten or more times. This chain joins TRBV20-1 and TRBJ2-5, with TRBD2 identical over 10 bases. The length of the CDR3 is 15 residues. CDR1 and CDR2 (germline): DFQATT, SNEGSKA (reference sequence). V lost 6 bases and J lost 4; bases outside the gene matches: 11. This CDR3 is CSAPGLAGAPETQYF. The CDR3 DNA reads as TGCAGTGCCCCGGGGCTAGCGGGAGCCCCAGAGACCCAGTACTTC.

Many counts were recorded for this clonotype. This chain uses TRBV2 with TRBJ2-1; tentatively, D is TRBD1 or TRBD2 (6 bases each). CDR1 is SNHLY and CDR2 is FYNNEI in the germline V gene. The V and J ends lost 7 bases and 10 bases respectively, with 14 bases between them. CDR3 length: 12 residues. The CDR3 is CASTPRGGEQFF. CDR3 nucleotide sequence: TGTGCCAGCACCCCGAGAGGGGGGGAGCAGTTCTTC.

Concerning this clonotype itself: One base away lies a much larger clone, so this may be a sequencing read error. This chain links TRBV19 with TRBJ2-4; either TRBD1 or TRBD2 may supply D (5 bases each). Looked up from germline, CDR1 is LNHDA and CDR2 is SQIVND (reference sequence). Trimming took off 7 bases at V and 5 bases at J, with 18 bases between the two ends. This CDR3 is 15 amino acids long. CDR3 protein: CASIPAWDRQNIQYF. The CDR3 nucleotides are TGTGCCAGTATCCCAGCCTGGGACCGCCAAAACATTCAGTACTTC.